This TCR beta chain was recovered during a study of shared clonotypes between healthy human individuals. Deep-level settings were used for running the assay. The repertoire was sequenced with immunoSEQ multiplex PCR; TCRdb's copy has only in-frame clones and lacks some. This sample has 2 million to 3 million clones; 85% to 95% occur once, and the top ten carry about 0.13%. Naive CD45RA+ and memory CD45RA-negative subsets were split from CD4+ cells. The sample taken for sequencing was naive CD4+ T cells sorted from blood. The subset here: CD45RA+ positively selected. The TCR originated in a man between 18 and 29 years old in good health.

The CDR3 loop reads CASRLHGQSYEQYF. In nucleotides, the CDR3 is TGTGCCAGCAGGTTACACGGGCAATCCTACGAGCAGTACTTC. This chain links TRBV2 with TRBJ2-7; no clear D. This CDR3 region has 14 residues. The V end lost 6 bases, the J end lost 1 base, and 13 bases lay between the germline ends. Looked up from germline, CDR1 is SNHLY and CDR2 is FYNNEI.